The 16 T cell receptor beta chains given below trace back to one sample, sequenced in a study of T cell responses to AZD1222 COVID-19 vaccine. Sequenced by immunoSEQ multiplex PCR; TCRdb stores in-frame clones only, minus some. The sample has some 190,000 clones, roughly 91% seen once; the top ten hold 1.9%. The specimen comprised peripheral blood, sampled 28 days after the second AZD1222 dose. These receptor sequences come from an adult who received the AZD1222 COVID-19 vaccine.

The chain is built from TRBV3-1 (or the pseudogene TRBV3-2) and TRBJ1-3; D is ambiguous. CDR1 is LGHDT, CDR2 YNNKEL, per germline (reference sequence). The CDR3 has 14 residues. The germline V and J ends were trimmed by 2 bases and 0 bases, with 5 bases remaining between them. The CDR3 DNA reads as TGTGCCAGCAGCCAATACAACTCTGGAAACACCATATATTTT. Translating it yields CASSQYNSGNTIYF.

The sample holds one count of this clone. This chain connects TRBV15 to TRBJ2-7, with a weak D call TRBD1 (7 bases). The CDR3 spans 16 residues. Between the trimmed V and J ends, which lost 1 base and 6 bases, there was a span of 19 bases. The germline V gene has CDR1 LNHNV and CDR2 YYDKDF (reference sequence). Here the CDR3 reads CATSRGEVMTGSEQYF. CDR3 sequence (DNA): TGTGCCACCAGCAGAGGGGAGGTTATGACAGGGTCCGAGCAGTACTTC.

The chain carries TRBV19 and TRBJ2-7; 8 bases map to TRBD1. The CDR3 spans 16 residues. Germline V gene lookup returns CDR1 LNHDA and CDR2 SQIVND (reference sequence). After removal of 2 bases from V and 3 bases from J, the junction contained 9 bases not matched to a gene. The CDR3 spells CASSILSGTGVYEQYF. CDR3 sequence (DNA): TGTGCCAGTAGTATACTTAGTGGGACAGGAGTCTACGAGCAGTACTTC.

The genes are TRBV7-9 and TRBJ2-7, with D perhaps assigned TRBD1 or TRBD2 (5 bases each). The CDR3 covers 16 residues. Per the germline V gene, CDR1 is SEHNR and CDR2 is FQNEAQ (reference sequence). Trimming cost V 4 bases and J 7 bases, with 23 bases left between them. CDR3 nucleotides: TGTGCCAGCAGCTGGGGGTCAGGGCCGCGTGGCCTTGAGCAGTACTTC. Protein sequence: CASSWGSGPRGLEQYF.

The V and J genes are TRBV6-5 and TRBJ1-1, with TRBD1 identical over 7 bases. The CDR3 is 15 residues long. The V gene's germline CDR1 is MNHEY and CDR2 SVGAGI. With 5 bases clipped from V and 6 bases from J, the junction kept 12 bases outside the gene matches. In DNA, the CDR3 is TGTGCCAGCAGTCCGGGACAGAGGCTAGGGTCTGAAGCTTTCTTT. Protein: CASSPGQRLGSEAFF.

This chain's CDR3 is CASSLGHNADTQYF. DNA for the CDR3: TGTGCCAGCAGCTTAGGCCACAACGCAGATACGCAGTATTTT. This rearrangement joins TRBV7-7 to TRBJ2-3; D ambiguous. The length of the CDR3 is 14 residues. V was clipped by 1 base and J by 4 bases, with 9 bases between them. CDR1 SSHAT and CDR2 FNYEAQ come from the germline V gene (reference sequence).

The chain links TRBV5-4 to TRBJ2-7; possibly TRBD1 for D (6 bases). This CDR3 is built from 13 residues. The ends were cut back, 4 bases at V and 4 bases at J, with 12 bases in the middle. Per the germline V gene, CDR1 is SGHNT and CDR2 is YYREEE (reference sequence). The CDR3: CASSLPTGYEQYF. The CDR3 region has the DNA TGTGCCAGCAGCCTGCCGACAGGTTACGAGCAGTACTTC.

V gene TRBV19 combines with J gene TRBJ1-1; D is perhaps TRBD1 (6 bases). V lost 3 bases to trimming and J lost 1 base, with 9 bases between them. Germline-derived CDR1 and CDR2 are LNHDA and SQIVND (reference sequence). The CDR3 contains 14 residues. CDR3 coding DNA: TGTGCCAGTAGTATTGGGGGCGAGAACACTGAAGCTTTCTTT. Translating gives CASSIGGENTEAFF.

This clone was observed a single time. The rearrangement joins TRBV27 to TRBJ2-7, with TRBD2 matching over 9 bases. The CDR3 runs 14 residues. CDR1 is MNHEY, CDR2 SMNVEV, per germline (reference sequence). Trimming cost V 5 bases and J 5 bases; bases outside gene matches: 7. The CDR3 loop reads CASSNSGSLDEQYF. The CDR3 nucleotides are TGTGCCAGCAGTAATAGCGGGAGCCTCGACGAGCAGTACTTC.

The chain combines TRBV3-1 (or the pseudogene TRBV3-2) with TRBJ2-5; D might be TRBD1 or TRBD2, each matching 5 bases. The V end lost 4 bases, the J end lost 2 bases, and 8 bases lay between the germline ends. Germline CDR1 is LGHDT and CDR2 is YNNKEL (reference sequence). The CDR3 has 13 residues. DNA of the CDR3: TGTGCCAGCAGCCGGGGACGTCAAGAGACCCAGTACTTC. Encoded protein: CASSRGRQETQYF.

This chain links TRBV19 with TRBJ1-1, with TRBD1 identical over 8 bases. In germline, CDR1 is LNHDA, CDR2 SQIVND (reference sequence). There are 13 residues in the CDR3. V gave up 5 bases and J gave up 4 bases; unmatched junction bases: 3. CDR3 DNA: TGTGCCAGTAGTGAGACAGGGGCCACTGAAGCTTTCTTT. Translating it yields CASSETGATEAFF.

V usage is TRBV30 and J usage is TRBJ1-3; the D gene is possibly TRBD1 (5 bases). The CDR3 extends over 14 amino acids. Germline CDR1 reads GTSNPN; CDR2 reads SVGIG (reference sequence). Trimming cost V 0 bases and J 5 bases, with 11 bases left between them. In DNA form, the CDR3 reads TGTGCCTGGAGTGTCCGGGGGGATAGAAACACCATATATTTT. Amino acids: CAWSVRGDRNTIYF.

This chain joins TRBV13 and TRBJ2-3; D may match TRBD1 or TRBD2 (6 bases each). The CDR3 is 16 amino acids. Germline CDR1 reads PRHDT; CDR2 reads FYEKMQ (reference sequence). The V end lost 5 bases, the J end lost 3 bases, and 18 bases lay between the germline ends. The CDR3, as DNA: TGTGCCAGCAGCCAACGAGGTCGGGGGCGAACAGATACGCAGTATTTT. Protein: CASSQRGRGRTDTQYF. Filled out from reference TRBV13 and TRBJ2-3, the complete variable domain reads AAGVIQSPRHLIKEKRETATLKCYPIPRHDTVYWYQQGPGQDPQFLISFYEKMQSDKGSIPDRFSAQQFSDYHSELNMSSLELGDSALYFCASSQRGRGRTDTQYFGPGTRLTVL.

Regarding this clone: Other DNA sequences of this sample code for an identical CDR3. J is TRBJ2-1 and V is TRBV7-6; TRBD2 aligns across 7 bases. V was pared by 0 bases and J by 7 bases, with 3 bases of the junction left unmatched. Per germline, CDR1 SGHVS and CDR2 FNYEAQ. CDR3 length: 14 residues. This chain's CDR3 is CASSLAAGRNEQFF. CDR3 sequence (DNA): TGTGCCAGCAGCTTAGCAGCGGGGCGGAATGAGCAGTTCTTC.

The CDR3 spells CASSLRGTGELFF. CDR3 DNA: TGTGCCAGCAGCCTAAGGGGTACCGGGGAGCTGTTTTTT. The genes are TRBV11-3 and TRBJ2-2; maybe TRBD1 (5 bases). The V and J ends lost 5 bases and 5 bases respectively, with 9 bases between them. The CDR3 covers 13 residues. The germline V gene has CDR1 SGHNT and CDR2 YENEEA.

This clone was seen only a few times. The chain recombines TRBV11-1 with TRBJ1-5, with 8 positions matching TRBD1. With V trimmed by 5 bases and J by 5 bases, 2 bases remained unmatched. The CDR3 extends over 13 amino acids. CDR1 is SGHAT, CDR2 FQDESV, per germline (reference sequence). This chain's CDR3 is CASSKDRDQPQHF. DNA of the CDR3: TGTGCCAGCAGCAAGGACAGGGATCAGCCCCAGCATTTT.